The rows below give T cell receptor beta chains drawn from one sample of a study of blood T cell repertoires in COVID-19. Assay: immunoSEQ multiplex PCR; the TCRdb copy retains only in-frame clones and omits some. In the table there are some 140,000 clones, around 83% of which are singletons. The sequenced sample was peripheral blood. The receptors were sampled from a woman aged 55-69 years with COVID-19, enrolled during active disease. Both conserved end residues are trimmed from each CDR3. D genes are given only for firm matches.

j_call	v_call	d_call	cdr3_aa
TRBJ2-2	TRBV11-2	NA	ASSLVGSPTGQYGELF
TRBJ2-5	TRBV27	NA	ASTKLGGEETQY
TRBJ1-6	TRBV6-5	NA	ASSLRGAGNSPLH
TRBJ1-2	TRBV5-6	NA	ASVLFRLLANYGYT
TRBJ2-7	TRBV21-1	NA	ASSLRGTDEQY
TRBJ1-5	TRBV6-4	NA	ASSDCHPGLLKPDGQPQH
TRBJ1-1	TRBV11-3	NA	ASSLDRGGKAF
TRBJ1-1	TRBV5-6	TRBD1	ASSYRQGATGTEAF
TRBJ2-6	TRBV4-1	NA	ASSHPGSAGANVLT
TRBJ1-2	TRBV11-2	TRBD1	ASSSQDRRGYT
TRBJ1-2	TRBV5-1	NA	ASSLEQRRGYT
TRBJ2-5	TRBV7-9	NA	ASSLGAATKETQY
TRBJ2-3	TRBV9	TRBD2	ASSGSGLAGQGTQY
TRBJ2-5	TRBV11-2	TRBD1	ASSRDRQETQY
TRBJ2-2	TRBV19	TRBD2	ASTQLAGPFTGELF
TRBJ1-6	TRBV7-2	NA	ASSSLNSGPLH
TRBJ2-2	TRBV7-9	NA	ASSQQAGTHTGELF
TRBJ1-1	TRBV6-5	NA	ASSSTVNTEAF
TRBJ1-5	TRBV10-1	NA	ASSPGNQGQPQH
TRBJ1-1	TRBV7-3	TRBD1	ASSLLQGAEAF
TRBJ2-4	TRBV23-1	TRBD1	ASSHPHRGWVNIQY
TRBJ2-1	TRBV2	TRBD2	ASSEYGTSVRNEQF
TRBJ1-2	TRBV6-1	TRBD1	ASSEPGTVDGYT
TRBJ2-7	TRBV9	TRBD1	ASSGQGAYEQY
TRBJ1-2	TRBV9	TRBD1	ASSPRDRDLGYT
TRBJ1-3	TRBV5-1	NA	ASSPGHTSGNTIY
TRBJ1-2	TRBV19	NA	ASSGGTYGYT
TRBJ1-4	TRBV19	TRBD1	ATQQGVKLF
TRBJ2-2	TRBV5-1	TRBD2	ASRKREVNTGELF
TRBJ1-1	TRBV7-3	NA	ASRGAAPGSEAF
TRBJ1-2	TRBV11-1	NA	ASSLLGGTDGYT
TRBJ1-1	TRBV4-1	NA	ASRQGSRRLNTEAF
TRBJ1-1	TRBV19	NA	ATIRDPRTEAF
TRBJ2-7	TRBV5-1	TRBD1	ASSNPGQGMYEQY
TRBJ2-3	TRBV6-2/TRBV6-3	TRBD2	ASSYGLVSDTQY
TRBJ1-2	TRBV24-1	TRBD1	ATSDPTGIYGYT
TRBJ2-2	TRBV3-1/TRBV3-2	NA	ASRQVNTGELF
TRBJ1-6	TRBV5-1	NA	ASSPTQVFGAPLH
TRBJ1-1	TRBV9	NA	ASSVGDAGVVTEAF
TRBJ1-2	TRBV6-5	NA	ASSYRHGSAYGYT
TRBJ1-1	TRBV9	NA	ASSPSAGANTEAF
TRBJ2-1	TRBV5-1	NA	ASRLFGNNEQF
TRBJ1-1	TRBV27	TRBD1	ASRHYRGVPEAF
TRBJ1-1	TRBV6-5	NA	ASRKQENTEAF
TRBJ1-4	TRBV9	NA	ASSVGQKNEKLF
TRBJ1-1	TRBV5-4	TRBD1	ASNQRITGGKGVTEAF
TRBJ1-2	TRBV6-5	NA	ASSYDRNYGYT
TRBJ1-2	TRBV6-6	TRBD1	ASSLQGGGGYT
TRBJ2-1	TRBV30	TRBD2	AWNLAGGPGEQF
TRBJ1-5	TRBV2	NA	ASTREGNQPQH
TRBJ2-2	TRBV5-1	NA	ASSSQGGGELF
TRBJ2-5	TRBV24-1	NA	ATSDPGDLKETQY
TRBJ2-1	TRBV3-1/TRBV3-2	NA	ASSQEVRLF
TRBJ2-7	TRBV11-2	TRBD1	ASSLAWTGGSNEQY
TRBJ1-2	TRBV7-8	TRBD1	ASSLGKGGHGYT